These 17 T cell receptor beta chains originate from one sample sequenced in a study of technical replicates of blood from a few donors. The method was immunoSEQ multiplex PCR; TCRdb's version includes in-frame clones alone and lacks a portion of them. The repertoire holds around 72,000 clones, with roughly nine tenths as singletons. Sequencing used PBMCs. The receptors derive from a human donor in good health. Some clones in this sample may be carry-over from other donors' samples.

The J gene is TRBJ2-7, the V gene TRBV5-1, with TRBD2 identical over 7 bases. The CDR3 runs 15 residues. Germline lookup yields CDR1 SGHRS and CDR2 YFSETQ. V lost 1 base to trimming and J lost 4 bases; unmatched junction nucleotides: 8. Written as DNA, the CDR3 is TGCGCCAGCAGCTTGACTGCGGGAGTAGGGTACGAGCAGTACTTC. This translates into CASSLTAGVGYEQYF.

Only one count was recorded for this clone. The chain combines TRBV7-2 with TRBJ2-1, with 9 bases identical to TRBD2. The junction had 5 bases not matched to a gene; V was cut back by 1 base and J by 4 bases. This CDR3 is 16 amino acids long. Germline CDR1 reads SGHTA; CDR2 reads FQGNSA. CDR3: CASSLGGGGAYNEQFF. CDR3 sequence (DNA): TGTGCCAGCAGCTTAGGAGGCGGGGGGGCTTACAATGAGCAGTTCTTC. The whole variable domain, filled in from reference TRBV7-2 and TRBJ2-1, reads GAGVSQSPSNKVTEKGKDVELRCDPISGHTALYWYRQSLGQGLEFLIYFQGNSAPDKSGLPSDRFSAERTGGSVSTLTIQRTQQEDSAVYLCASSLGGGGAYNEQFFGPGTRLTVL.

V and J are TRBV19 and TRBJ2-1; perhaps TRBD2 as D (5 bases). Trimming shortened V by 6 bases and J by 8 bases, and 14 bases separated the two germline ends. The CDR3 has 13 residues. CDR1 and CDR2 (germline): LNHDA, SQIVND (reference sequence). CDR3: CASSDQNSDEQFF. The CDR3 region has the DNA TGTGCCAGTAGCGACCAGAATAGCGATGAGCAGTTCTTC.

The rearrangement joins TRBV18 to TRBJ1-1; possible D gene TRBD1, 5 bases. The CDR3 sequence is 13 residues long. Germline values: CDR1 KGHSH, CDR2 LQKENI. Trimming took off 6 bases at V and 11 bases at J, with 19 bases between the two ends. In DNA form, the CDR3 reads TGTGCCAGCTCCCGGGGGGAAAGGGGAATGGCTTTCTTT. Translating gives CASSRGERGMAFF.

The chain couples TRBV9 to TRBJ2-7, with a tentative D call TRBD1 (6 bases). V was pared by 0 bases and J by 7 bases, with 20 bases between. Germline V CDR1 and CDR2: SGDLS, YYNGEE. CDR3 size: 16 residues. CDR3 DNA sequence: TGTGCCAGCAGCGTAGGGGGGCGGAGTCCCCCTTCTGAGCAGTACTTC. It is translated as CASSVGGRSPPSEQYF.

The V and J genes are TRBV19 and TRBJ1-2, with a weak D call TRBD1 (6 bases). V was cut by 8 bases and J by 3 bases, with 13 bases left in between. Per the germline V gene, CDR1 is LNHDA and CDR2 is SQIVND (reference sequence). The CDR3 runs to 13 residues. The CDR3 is CASGAGTHYGYTF. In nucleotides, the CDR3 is TGTGCCAGTGGCGCCGGGACACACTATGGCTACACCTTC.

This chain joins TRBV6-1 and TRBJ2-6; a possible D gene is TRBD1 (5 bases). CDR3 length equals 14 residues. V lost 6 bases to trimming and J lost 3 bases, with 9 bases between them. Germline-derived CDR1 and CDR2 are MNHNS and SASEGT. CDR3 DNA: TGTGCCAGCAGGCCAGGGTATGGGGCCAACGTCCTGACTTTC. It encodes CASRPGYGANVLTF.

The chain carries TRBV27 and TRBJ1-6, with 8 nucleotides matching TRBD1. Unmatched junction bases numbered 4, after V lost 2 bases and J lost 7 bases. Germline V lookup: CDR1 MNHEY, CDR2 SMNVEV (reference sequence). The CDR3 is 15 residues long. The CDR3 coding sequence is TGTGCCAGCAGTTTAATGGGACAGGCCAATTCACCCCTCCACTTT. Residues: CASSLMGQANSPLHF.

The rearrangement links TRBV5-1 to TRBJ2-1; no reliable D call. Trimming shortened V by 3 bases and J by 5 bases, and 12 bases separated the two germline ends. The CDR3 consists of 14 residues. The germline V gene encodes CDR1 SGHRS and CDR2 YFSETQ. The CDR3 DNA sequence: TGCGCCAGCAGCTGGCCTCTGGCGGACAATGAGCAGTTCTTC. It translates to CASSWPLADNEQFF. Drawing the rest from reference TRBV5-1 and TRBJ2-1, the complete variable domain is KAGVTQTPRYLIKTRGQQVTLSCSPISGHRSVSWYQQTPGQGLQFLFEYFSETQRNKGNFPGRFSGRQFSNSRSEMNVSTLELGDSALYLCASSWPLADNEQFFGPGTRLTVL.

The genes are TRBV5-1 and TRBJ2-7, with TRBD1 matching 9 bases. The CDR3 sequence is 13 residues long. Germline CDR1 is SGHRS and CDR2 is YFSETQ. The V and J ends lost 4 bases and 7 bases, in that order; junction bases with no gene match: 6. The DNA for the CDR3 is TGCGCCAGCAGCAGGACAGGGGCGCTTGAGCAGTACTTC. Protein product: CASSRTGALEQYF.

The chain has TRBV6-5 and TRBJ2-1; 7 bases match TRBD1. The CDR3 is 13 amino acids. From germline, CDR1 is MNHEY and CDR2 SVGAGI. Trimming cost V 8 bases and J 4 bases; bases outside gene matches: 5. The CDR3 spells CASQGELYNEQFF. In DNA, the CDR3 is TGTGCCAGCCAGGGGGAGCTATACAATGAGCAGTTCTTC.

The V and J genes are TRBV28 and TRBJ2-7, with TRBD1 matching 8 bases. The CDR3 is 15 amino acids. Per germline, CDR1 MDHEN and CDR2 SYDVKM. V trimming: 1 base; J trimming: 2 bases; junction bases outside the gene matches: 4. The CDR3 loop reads CASSLSGTGPYEQYF. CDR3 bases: TGTGCCAGCAGTTTATCCGGGACAGGTCCCTACGAGCAGTACTTC.

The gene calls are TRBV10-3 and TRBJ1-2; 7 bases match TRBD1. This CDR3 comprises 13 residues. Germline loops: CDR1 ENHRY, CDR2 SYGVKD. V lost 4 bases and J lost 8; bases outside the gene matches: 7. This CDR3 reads CAISVNRGLGYTF. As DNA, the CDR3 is TGTGCCATCAGTGTGAACAGGGGATTAGGCTACACCTTC.

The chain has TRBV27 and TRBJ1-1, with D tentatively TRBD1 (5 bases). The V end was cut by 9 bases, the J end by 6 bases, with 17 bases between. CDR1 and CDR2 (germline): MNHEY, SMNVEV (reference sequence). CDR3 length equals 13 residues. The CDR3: CASTRPGMAEAFF. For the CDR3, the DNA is TGTGCCAGTACCCGACCAGGGATGGCTGAAGCTTTCTTT.

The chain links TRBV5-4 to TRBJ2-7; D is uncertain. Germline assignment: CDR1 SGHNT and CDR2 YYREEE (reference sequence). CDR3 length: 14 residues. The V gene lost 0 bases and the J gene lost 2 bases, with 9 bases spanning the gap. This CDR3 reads CASSLAPSTYEQYF. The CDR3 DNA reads TGTGCCAGCAGCTTGGCCCCCAGTACCTACGAGCAGTACTTC.

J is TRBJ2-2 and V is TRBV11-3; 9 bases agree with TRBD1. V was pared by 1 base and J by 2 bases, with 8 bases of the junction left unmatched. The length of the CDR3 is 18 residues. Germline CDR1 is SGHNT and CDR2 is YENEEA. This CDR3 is CASSLGGGTGINTGELFF. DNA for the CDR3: TGTGCCAGCAGCTTAGGAGGGGGGACAGGGATCAACACCGGGGAGCTGTTTTTT.

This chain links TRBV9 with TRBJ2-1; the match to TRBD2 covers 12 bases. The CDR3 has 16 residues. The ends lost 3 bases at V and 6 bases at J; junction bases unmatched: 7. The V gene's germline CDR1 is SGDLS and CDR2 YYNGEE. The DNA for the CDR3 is TGTGCCAGCAGCGACTCGACTAGCGGGGGAAGCAATGAGCAGTTCTTC. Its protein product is CASSDSTSGGSNEQFF.